This record concerns one T cell receptor (beta chain) sequence. The antigen remains undetermined. The data derive from a study of OX40 agonist ivuxolimab in advanced cancers. Whole-study results and caveats: The authors did not determine the antigen specificity of the expanded peripheral T cells. In general, CD8+ T cells held more expanded clones than CD4+ did, on average.

The table came from immunoSEQ multiplex PCR; TCRdb's copy has only in-frame clones and leaves some out. The table records about 30,000 clones, roughly 80% of them present only once. The source of this sequence is an adult with an advanced solid tumor such as melanoma, head and neck, liver or kidney cancer. The sample here was CD4+ or CD8+ T cells sorted from blood, taken in a trial of the OX40 agonist ivuxolimab.

The CDR3 is CASIPSGGGTYEQYF. In DNA form, the CDR3 reads TGTGCCAGCATCCCCAGTGGGGGGGGGACCTACGAGCAGTACTTC. The V call is TRBV27, the J call TRBJ2-7; 7 nucleotides agree with TRBD2. The CDR3 spans 15 residues. Germline CDR1 is MNHEY and CDR2 is SMNVEV (reference sequence). J lost 2 bases, V lost 7 bases, and 11 bases had no gene match.